Shown below are 3 T cell receptor beta chains from a single sample sequenced in a study of blood T cell repertoires in COVID-19. This table comes from immunoSEQ multiplex PCR, and its TCRdb copy is limited to in-frame clones, with some not included. The sample includes roughly 320,000 clones, roughly 90% of them seen just once. Sample: peripheral blood. The receptor set was obtained from a woman in her twenties or thirties with COVID-19, enrolled during active disease.

V is TRBV28 and J is TRBJ2-7; maybe TRBD2 (6 bases). Trimming pared 10 bases from V and 4 bases from J, leaving 17 bases between. CDR3 size: 13 residues. Germline CDR1 and CDR2: MDHEN and SYDVKM. CDR3 sequence: CATNRGGDYEQYV. CDR3 bases: TGTGCCACCAATCGGGGCGGGGATTACGAGCAGTACGTC.

The chain is built from TRBV7-8 and TRBJ1-2, with D uncertain. The CDR3 has 17 amino acids. CDR1 is SGHVS, CDR2 FQNEAQ, per germline. V was cut by 3 bases and J by 4 bases, with 21 bases left in between. The CDR3 protein is CASSFSLYSFRSYGYTF. The CDR3 DNA reads TGTGCCAGCAGCTTCTCCCTCTACAGTTTTCGCTCCTATGGCTACACCTTC.

This clone has a handful of counts. The chain joins TRBV4-3 to TRBJ1-2, with D possibly TRBD1 on 5 matching bases. The CDR3 is 15 amino acids. The V gene lost 0 bases and the J gene lost 5 bases, with 13 bases spanning the gap. Germline CDR1 LGHNA, CDR2 YSLEER. CDR3 coding DNA: TGCGCCAGCAGCCAAGACAGGGTGTCTTGGTATGGCTACACCTTC. Residues: CASSQDRVSWYGYTF.